What follows is one T cell receptor (beta chain) and its context. As yet, its antigen is unknown. This sample was taken from a study of regulatory T cells in long-lasting Graves disease. V shed 2 bases and J shed 4 bases, with 12 bases lying between them. Germline V lookup: CDR1 GTSNPN, CDR2 SVGIG (reference sequence). This CDR3 region has 13 residues. Library construction for TCR beta used iRepertoire HTBI primers and Arm-PCR of CDR3 regions. TCRdb redid the calling of the multiplex PCR reads with MiXCR, one entry per CDR3 protein. The sample lists roughly 400,000 distinct CDR3 sequences; approximately 15% were seen once. Time point meaning: newly diagnosed GD, antithyroid drugs for less than 3 months. The authors made the TCR library using RNA they extracted from PBMCs. Findings of the study overall: Sample size, which was small, may have reduced accuracy.

These data also featured in a second study, about T cells in Graves' hyperthyroidism and ophthalmopathy. That work states: From stable hyperthyroidism, ophthalmopathy was set apart by a 13 V-J model.

The chain couples TRBV30 to TRBJ2-7; D might be TRBD1 (6 bases). This specimen was peripheral blood mononuclear cells (PBMCs), taken at new diagnosis, from a patient treated with antithyroid drugs. This receptor was identified in a woman between 40 and 55 years old with Graves disease. In DNA form, the CDR3 reads TGTGCCTGGAGTTCTGGGGGCGGGTACGAGCAGTACTTC. Translation: CAWSSGGGYEQYF.